The 13 T cell receptor beta chains in this list originate from one sample, sequenced in a study of radiotherapy plus CTLA-4 blockade in lung cancer. This table comes from immunoSEQ multiplex PCR, and its TCRdb copy is limited to in-frame clones, with some not included. The profile covers 35,000 to 40,000 clones, with 80% to 90% appearing a single time and around a fifth taken by the ten largest. The input for sequencing was peripheral blood, taken from a patient treated with radiotherapy plus ipilimumab. The receptors derive from a human donor with non-small cell lung cancer whose response to radiotherapy plus ipilimumab could not be evaluated.

The chain recombines TRBV5-1 with TRBJ2-3; D may be TRBD2 (5 bases). With 4 bases removed from V and 5 bases from J, the gap between germline ends came to 11 bases. CDR3 length: 13 residues. CDR1 is SGHRS, CDR2 YFSETQ, per germline. The CDR3: CASSPDWGDTQYF. In nucleotides, the CDR3 is TGCGCCAGCAGCCCGGACTGGGGAGATACGCAGTATTTT.

There are a few counts of this clone. This chain uses TRBV27 with TRBJ1-4; the match to TRBD1 covers 7 bases. CDR1 and CDR2 from the germline V gene are MNHEY and SMNVEV (reference sequence). This CDR3 is 15 amino acids long. J was trimmed by 0 bases and V by 5 bases; bases with no gene match: 3. The CDR3 coding sequence is TGTGCCAGCAGTCCCCAGGGGGCAACTAATGAAAAACTGTTTTTT. This sequence encodes CASSPQGATNEKLFF.

V usage is TRBV28 and J usage is TRBJ1-5; perhaps TRBD1 as D (6 bases). This CDR3 contains 13 residues. V was pared by 6 bases and J by 4 bases, with 10 bases between. Germline CDR1 is MDHEN and CDR2 is SYDVKM. CDR3 nucleotides: TGTGCCAGCAGGTCCACAGGGAATCAGCCCCAGCATTTT. Translating it yields CASRSTGNQPQHF.

This chain connects TRBV18 to TRBJ2-5, with D possibly being TRBD1 (5 bases). This CDR3 contains 18 residues. Looked up from germline, CDR1 is KGHSH and CDR2 is LQKENI. Trimming left V 6 bases short and J 2 bases short, with 25 bases between. CDR3 sequence reads: CASSPTDPPVTLQETQYF. CDR3 bases: TGTGCCAGCTCTCCGACAGACCCCCCTGTGACCTTACAAGAGACCCAGTACTTC.

V and J are TRBV11-3 and TRBJ1-1; a weak D match, TRBD1 (6 bases). Trimming stripped 5 bases from V and 0 bases from J, with 13 bases between. CDR1 and CDR2 from the germline V gene are SGHNT and YENEEA. The CDR3 spans 15 residues. CDR3: CASSRAGEMNTEAFF. CDR3 sequence (DNA): TGTGCCAGCAGCCGGGCAGGGGAAATGAACACTGAAGCTTTCTTT.

The CDR3 reads CASSQGLAGVMGEQFF. CDR3 DNA: TGTGCCAGCAGCCAAGGACTAGCGGGAGTTATGGGTGAGCAGTTCTTC. The chain recombines TRBV14 with TRBJ2-1, with TRBD2 identical over 12 bases. V dropped 1 base and J dropped 9; count of bases not matched to a gene: 7. CDR3 size: 16 residues. CDR1 is SGHDN, CDR2 FVKESK, per germline.

The CDR3 DNA sequence: TGCAGCGTTGAGGTCGGGAGCTCCTACGAGCAGTACTTC. It yields the protein CSVEVGSSYEQYF. The rearrangement links TRBV29-1 to TRBJ2-7, with D maybe TRBD2 (6 bases). The CDR3 consists of 13 residues. Deletions cut 3 bases from V and 0 bases from J, with 9 bases between. The germline V gene encodes CDR1 SQVTM and CDR2 ANQGSEA.

The chain is built from TRBV5-4 and TRBJ2-5; tentatively, D is TRBD2 (5 bases). The CDR3 has 15 residues. V gave up 4 bases and J gave up 0 bases, with 13 bases separating them. Germline V CDR1 and CDR2: SGHNT, YYREEE (reference sequence). In nucleotides, the CDR3 is TGTGCCAGCAGCCCAACATCGGGGTACCAAGAGACCCAGTACTTC. Encoded protein: CASSPTSGYQETQYF.

The CDR3 protein is CASSYSRADTQYF. CDR3 nucleotides: TGTGCCAGCTCCTATAGTCGGGCAGATACGCAGTATTTT. The gene calls are TRBV18 and TRBJ2-3, with D hard to call. Germline V CDR1 and CDR2: KGHSH, LQKENI. The V end lost 6 bases, the J end lost 4 bases, and 11 bases lay between the germline ends. This CDR3 contains 13 residues.

The V call is TRBV10-1, the J call TRBJ2-1, with D maybe TRBD2 (5 bases). Germline V gene data show CDR1 as WNHNN and CDR2 as SYGVQD (reference sequence). Trimming removed 2 bases from V and 7 bases from J, with 15 bases in between. This CDR3 has 15 residues. This CDR3 reads CASSETRTGPNEQFF. The CDR3, as DNA: TGCGCCAGCAGTGAGACCCGGACTGGACCTAATGAGCAGTTCTTC.

This sequence joins TRBV5-4 and TRBJ1-2, with TRBD1 matching 8 bases. Germline assignment: CDR1 SGHNT and CDR2 YYREEE (reference sequence). The junction had 15 bases not matched to a gene; V was cut back by 5 bases and J by 6 bases. The CDR3 contains 16 residues. CDR3: CASSPSSGRGRNGYTF. The CDR3 DNA reads TGTGCCAGCAGTCCATCGTCGGGCAGGGGGCGGAATGGCTACACCTTC.

Notes on this clone: Its ends do not fully match the called genes, so a read error is possible. The chain employs TRBV5-8 and TRBJ2-1; D is possibly TRBD1 (6 bases). Germline lookup yields CDR1 SGHTS and CDR2 YDEGEE. This CDR3 spans 16 amino acids. Written as DNA, the CDR3 is TGTGCCAGCAGCTTGTCCGGGACAAAGCCCTACAATGGGCAGTTCTTC. It encodes CASSLSGTKPYNGQFF.

The chain couples TRBV28 to TRBJ2-3; D not resolved. Germline CDR1 and CDR2: MDHEN and SYDVKM. There are 15 residues in the CDR3. Trimming stripped 6 bases from V and 6 bases from J, with 19 bases between. The CDR3 DNA is TGTGCCAGCAGCCCCCGGCAGGTCGCCCTGGATACGCAGTATTTT. Amino acid sequence: CASSPRQVALDTQYF.